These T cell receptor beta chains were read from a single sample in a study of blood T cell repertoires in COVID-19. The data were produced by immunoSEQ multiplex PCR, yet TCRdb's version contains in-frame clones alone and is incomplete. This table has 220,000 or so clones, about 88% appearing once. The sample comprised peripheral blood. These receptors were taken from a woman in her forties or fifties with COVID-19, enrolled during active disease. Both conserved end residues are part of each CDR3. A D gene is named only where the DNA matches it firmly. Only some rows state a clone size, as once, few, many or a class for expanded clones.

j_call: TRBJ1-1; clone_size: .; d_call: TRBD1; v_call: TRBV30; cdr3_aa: CAWRRRTGGGSSEAFF; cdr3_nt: TGTGCCTGGAGAAGAAGGACAGGGGGCGGGAGCTCTGAAGCTTTCTTT
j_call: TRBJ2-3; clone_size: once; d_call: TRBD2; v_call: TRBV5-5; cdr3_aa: CASNLAASTDTQYF; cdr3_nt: TGTGCCAGCAATCTAGCGGCTAGCACAGATACGCAGTATTTT
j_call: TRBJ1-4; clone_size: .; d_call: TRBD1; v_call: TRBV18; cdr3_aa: CASRSGTGYEKLFF; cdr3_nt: TGTGCCAGCCGATCAGGGACAGGGTATGAAAAACTGTTTTTT
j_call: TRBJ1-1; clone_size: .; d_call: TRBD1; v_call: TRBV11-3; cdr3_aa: CASSLSTGRTEAFF; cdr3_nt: TGTGCCAGCAGCCTATCGACAGGGAGAACTGAAGCTTTCTTT
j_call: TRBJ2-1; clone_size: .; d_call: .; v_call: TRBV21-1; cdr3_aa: CASSMTSGGTNEQFF; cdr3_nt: TGTGCCAGCAGCATGACCAGCGGGGGGACTAATGAGCAGTTCTTC
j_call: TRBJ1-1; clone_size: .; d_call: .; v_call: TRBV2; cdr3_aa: CASKEGRNTEAFF; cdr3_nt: TGTGCCAGCAAGGAGGGTAGGAACACTGAAGCTTTCTTT
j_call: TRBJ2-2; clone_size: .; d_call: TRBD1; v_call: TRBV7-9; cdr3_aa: CASSLGQVNTGELFF; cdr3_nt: TGTGCCAGCAGCCTGGGACAGGTCAACACCGGGGAGCTGTTTTTT
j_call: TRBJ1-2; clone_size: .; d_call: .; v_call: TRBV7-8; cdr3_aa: CASSLVDGDYGYTF; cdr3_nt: TGTGCCAGCAGCTTAGTCGACGGGGACTATGGCTACACCTTC
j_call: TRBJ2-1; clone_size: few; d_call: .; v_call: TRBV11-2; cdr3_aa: CASSLGSQLSYNEQFF; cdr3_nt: TGTGCCAGCAGCTTAGGATCACAGCTATCCTACAATGAGCAGTTCTTC
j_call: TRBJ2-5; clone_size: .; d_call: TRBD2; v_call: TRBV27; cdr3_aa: CASSSGLAGGQETQYF; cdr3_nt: TGTGCCAGCAGTTCTGGACTAGCGGGGGGGCAAGAGACCCAGTACTTC
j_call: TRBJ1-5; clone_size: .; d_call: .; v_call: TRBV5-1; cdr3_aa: CASSQEGNQPQHF; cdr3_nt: TGCGCCAGCAGCCAGGAGGGTAATCAGCCCCAGCATTTT
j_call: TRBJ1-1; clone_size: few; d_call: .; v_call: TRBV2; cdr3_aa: CASSLDWRTEAFF; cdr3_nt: TGTGCCAGCAGCTTAGACTGGAGAACTGAAGCTTTCTTT
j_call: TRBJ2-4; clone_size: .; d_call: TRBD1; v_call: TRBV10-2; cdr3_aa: CASSGDRLINIQYF; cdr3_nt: TGCGCCAGCAGTGGGGACAGACTAATAAACATTCAGTACTTC
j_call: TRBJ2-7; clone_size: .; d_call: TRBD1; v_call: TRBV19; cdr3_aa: CASSIEAGQGYEQYF; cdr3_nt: TGTGCCAGTAGTATAGAGGCGGGACAGGGCTACGAGCAGTACTTC
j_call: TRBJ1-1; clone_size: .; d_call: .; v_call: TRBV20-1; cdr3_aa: CSASPGAEAFF; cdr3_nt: TGCAGTGCTAGTCCCGGGGCTGAAGCTTTCTTT
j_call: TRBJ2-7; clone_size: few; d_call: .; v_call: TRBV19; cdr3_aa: CASSIGGEQYF; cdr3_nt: TGTGCCAGTAGTATAGGAGGCGAGCAGTACTTC
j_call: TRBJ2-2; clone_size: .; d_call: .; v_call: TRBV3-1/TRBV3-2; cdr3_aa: CASSHIMTGNTGELFF; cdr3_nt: TGTGCCAGCAGCCATATAATGACAGGAAACACCGGGGAGCTGTTTTTT
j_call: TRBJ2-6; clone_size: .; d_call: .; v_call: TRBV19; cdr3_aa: CASSIGVGANVLTF; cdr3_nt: TGTGCCAGTAGTATCGGGGTCGGGGCCAACGTCCTGACTTTC
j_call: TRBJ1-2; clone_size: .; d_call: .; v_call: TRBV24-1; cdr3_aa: CATSEGYDYGYTF; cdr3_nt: TGTGCCACCTCTGAGGGTTACGACTATGGCTACACCTTC
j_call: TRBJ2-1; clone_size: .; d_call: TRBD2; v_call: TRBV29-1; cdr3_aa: CSAGTSEQFF; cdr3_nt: TGCAGCGCCGGGACTAGTGAGCAGTTCTTC
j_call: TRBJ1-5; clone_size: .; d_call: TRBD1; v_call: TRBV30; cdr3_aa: CAWSGGQGAGQPQHF; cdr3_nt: TGTGCCTGGAGTGGGGGACAGGGGGCCGGTCAGCCCCAGCATTTT
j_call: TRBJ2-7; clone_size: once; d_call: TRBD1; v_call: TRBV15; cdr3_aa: CATSGDDRGSHEQYF; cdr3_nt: TGTGCCACCAGCGGCGACGACAGGGGAAGCCACGAGCAGTACTTC
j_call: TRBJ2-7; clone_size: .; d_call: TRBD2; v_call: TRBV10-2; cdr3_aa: CASRGTSGGYEQYF; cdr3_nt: TGCGCCAGCAGGGGGACTAGCGGGGGGTACGAGCAGTACTTC
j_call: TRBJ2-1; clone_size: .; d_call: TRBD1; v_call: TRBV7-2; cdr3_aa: CASSPLRGQVAYNEQFF; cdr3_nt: TGTGCCAGCAGCCCATTACGAGGACAGGTCGCCTACAATGAGCAGTTCTTC
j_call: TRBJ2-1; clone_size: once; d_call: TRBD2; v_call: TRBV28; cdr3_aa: CASSPGLAGGLEQFF; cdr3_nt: TGTGCCAGCAGCCCCGGACTAGCGGGGGGGCTTGAGCAGTTCTTC
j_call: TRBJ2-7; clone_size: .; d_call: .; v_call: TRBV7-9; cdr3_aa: CASSLGGLFSYEQYF; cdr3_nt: TGTGCCAGCAGCTTAGGCGGACTGTTCTCCTACGAGCAGTACTTC
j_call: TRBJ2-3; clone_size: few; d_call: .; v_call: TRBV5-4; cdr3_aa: CASSLGGPDTQYF; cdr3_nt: TGTGCCAGCAGCTTGGGGGGCCCTGATACGCAGTATTTT
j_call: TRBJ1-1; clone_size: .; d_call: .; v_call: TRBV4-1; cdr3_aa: CASSQDARAGGRNTEAFF; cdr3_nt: TGCGCCAGCAGCCAAGATGCGAGGGCTGGGGGCCGGAACACTGAAGCTTTCTTT
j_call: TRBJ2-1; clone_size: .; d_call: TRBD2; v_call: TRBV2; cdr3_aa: CASSVGLAGGKKIF; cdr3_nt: TGTGCCAGCAGTGTTGGACTAGCGGGGGGGAAAAAAATCTTC
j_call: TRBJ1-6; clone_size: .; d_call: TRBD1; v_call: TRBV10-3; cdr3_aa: CAISEFPNRGYNSPLHF; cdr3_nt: TGTGCCATCAGTGAGTTTCCGAACAGGGGCTATAATTCACCCCTCCACTTT
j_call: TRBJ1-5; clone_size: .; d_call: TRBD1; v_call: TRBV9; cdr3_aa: CASSLGQGSQPQHF; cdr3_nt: TGTGCCAGCAGCCTTGGACAGGGGAGCCAGCCCCAGCATTTT
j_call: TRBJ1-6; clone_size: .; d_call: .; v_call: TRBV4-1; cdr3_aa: CASSGLSYNSPLHF; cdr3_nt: TGCGCCAGCAGCGGACTATCCTATAATTCACCCCTCCACTTT
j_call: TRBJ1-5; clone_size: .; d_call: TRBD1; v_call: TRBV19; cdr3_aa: CASSRTAGQGGIYSNQPQHF; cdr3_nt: TGTGCCAGTAGTAGAACGGCGGGACAGGGGGGGATTTATAGCAATCAGCCCCAGCATTTT
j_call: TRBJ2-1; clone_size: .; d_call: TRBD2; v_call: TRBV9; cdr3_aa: CASSSGLAGGPYNEQFF; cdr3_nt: TGTGCCAGCAGCTCCGGACTAGCGGGGGGGCCCTACAATGAGCAGTTCTTC
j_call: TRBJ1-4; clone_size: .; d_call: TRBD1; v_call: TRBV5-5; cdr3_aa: CASSLGQGALTTNEKLFF; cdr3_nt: TGTGCCAGCAGCTTGGGACAGGGAGCCCTCACAACTAATGAAAAACTGTTTTTT
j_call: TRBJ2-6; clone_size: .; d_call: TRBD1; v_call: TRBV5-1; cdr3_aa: CASSLAGQGGSGANVLTF; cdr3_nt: TGCGCCAGCAGCTTGGCCGGACAGGGAGGCTCTGGGGCCAACGTCCTGACTTTC
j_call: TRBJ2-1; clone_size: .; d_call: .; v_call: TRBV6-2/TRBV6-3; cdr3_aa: CASSYSIAPRDEQFF; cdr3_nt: TGTGCCAGCAGTTACTCGATAGCCCCGCGGGATGAGCAGTTCTTC
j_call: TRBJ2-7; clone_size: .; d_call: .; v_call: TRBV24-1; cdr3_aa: CATSDLISTGNYSYEQYF; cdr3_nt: TGTGCCACCAGTGATTTAATCTCCACAGGTAATTACTCCTACGAGCAGTACTTC
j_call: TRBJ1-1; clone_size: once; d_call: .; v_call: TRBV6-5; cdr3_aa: CASSYSTRGDTEAFF; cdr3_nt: TGTGCCAGCAGTTACTCGACTCGGGGGGACACTGAAGCTTTCTTT
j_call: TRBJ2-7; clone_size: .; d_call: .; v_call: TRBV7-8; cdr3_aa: CASSSDRVTYEQYF; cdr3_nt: TGTGCCAGCAGCTCCGACAGAGTTACCTACGAGCAGTACTTC
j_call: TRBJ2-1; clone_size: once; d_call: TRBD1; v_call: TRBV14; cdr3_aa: CASSSVPGQGGSDNEQFF; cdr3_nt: TGTGCCAGCAGCTCCGTCCCGGGACAGGGAGGGTCGGACAATGAGCAGTTCTTC
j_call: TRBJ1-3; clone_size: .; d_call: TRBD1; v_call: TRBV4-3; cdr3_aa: CASSQVQGEGNTIYF; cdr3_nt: TGCGCCAGCAGCCAAGTACAGGGGGAGGGAAACACCATATATTTT
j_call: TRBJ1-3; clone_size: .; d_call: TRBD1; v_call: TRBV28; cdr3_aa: CASSYGQGGNTIYF; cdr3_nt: TGTGCCAGCAGTTACGGACAGGGCGGAAACACCATATATTTT
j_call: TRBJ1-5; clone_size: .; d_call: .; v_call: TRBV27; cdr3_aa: CASSLWGEGQPQHF; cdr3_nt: TGTGCCAGCAGTTTATGGGGGGAAGGCCAGCCCCAGCATTTT
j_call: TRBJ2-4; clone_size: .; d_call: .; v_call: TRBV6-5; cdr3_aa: CASSTPRGPKNIQYF; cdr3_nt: TGTGCCAGCAGTACACCCAGGGGTCCCAAAAACATTCAGTACTTC
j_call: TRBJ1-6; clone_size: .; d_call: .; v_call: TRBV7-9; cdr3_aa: CASSLRQENSPLHF; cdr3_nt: TGTGCCAGCAGCTTAAGACAAGAAAATTCACCCCTCCACTTT
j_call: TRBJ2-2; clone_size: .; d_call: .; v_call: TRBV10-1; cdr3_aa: CASRDSRSNTGELFF; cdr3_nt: TGCGCCAGCAGGGACAGTAGAAGTAACACCGGGGAGCTGTTTTTT
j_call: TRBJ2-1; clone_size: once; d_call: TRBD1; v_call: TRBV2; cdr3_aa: CASSTTRTGNEQFF; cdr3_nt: TGTGCCAGCAGTACTACCCGGACAGGGAATGAGCAGTTCTTC
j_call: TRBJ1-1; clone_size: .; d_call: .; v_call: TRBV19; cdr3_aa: CASRLQGYTEAFF; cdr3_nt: TGTGCCAGTAGGTTGCAGGGGTACACTGAAGCTTTCTTT
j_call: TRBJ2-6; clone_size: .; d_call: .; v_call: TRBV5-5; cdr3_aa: CASSKSAGANVLTF; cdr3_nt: TGTGCCAGCTCGAAATCGGCTGGGGCCAACGTCCTGACTTTC
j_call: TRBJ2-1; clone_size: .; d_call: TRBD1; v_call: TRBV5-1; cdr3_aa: CASSFKAGTGDDYNEQFF; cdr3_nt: TGCGCCAGCAGCTTCAAAGCTGGGACAGGGGATGACTACAATGAGCAGTTCTTC
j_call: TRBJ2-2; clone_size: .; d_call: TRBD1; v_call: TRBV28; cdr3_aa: CASSPDRGQSGELFF; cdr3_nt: TGTGCCAGCAGTCCAGACAGGGGGCAATCCGGGGAGCTGTTTTTT
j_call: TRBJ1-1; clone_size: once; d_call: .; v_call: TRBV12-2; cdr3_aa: CASRLATGPYSEEAFF; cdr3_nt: TGTGCAAGTCGCTTAGCGACAGGCCCTTACTCCGAGGAAGCTTTCTTT
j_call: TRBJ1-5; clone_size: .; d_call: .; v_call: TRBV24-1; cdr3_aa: CATSDRRHGASNQPQHF; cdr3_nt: TGTGCCACCAGTGATCGTAGACACGGCGCGAGCAATCAGCCCCAGCATTTT
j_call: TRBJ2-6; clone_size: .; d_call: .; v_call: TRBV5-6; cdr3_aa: CASSLETGLSGANVLTF; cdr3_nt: TGTGCCAGCAGCTTGGAGACAGGCCTCTCTGGGGCCAACGTCCTGACTTTC
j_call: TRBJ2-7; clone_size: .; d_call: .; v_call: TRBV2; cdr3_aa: CASSEALTAPYEQYF; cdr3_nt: TGTGCCAGCAGTGAAGCGCTGACAGCACCCTACGAGCAGTACTTC
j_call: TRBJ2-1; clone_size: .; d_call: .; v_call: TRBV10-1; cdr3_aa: CASSLPGTSGEQFF; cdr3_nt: TGCGCCAGCAGCCTCCCTGGGACTTCGGGTGAGCAGTTCTTC
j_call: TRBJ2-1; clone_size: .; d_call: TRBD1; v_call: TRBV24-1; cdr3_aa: CATSDPGQGLKFF; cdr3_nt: TGTGCCACCAGTGACCCCGGACAGGGCTTAAAGTTCTTC
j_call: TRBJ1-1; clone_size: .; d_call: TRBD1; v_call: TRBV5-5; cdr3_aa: CASSDRDSNTEAFF; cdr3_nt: TGTGCCAGCAGCGACCGGGACAGCAACACTGAAGCTTTCTTT
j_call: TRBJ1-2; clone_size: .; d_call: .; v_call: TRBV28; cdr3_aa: CASSSAGRGRGYTF; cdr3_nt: TGTGCCAGCAGCTCTGCCGGCCGGGGGAGAGGCTACACCTTC